What follows are 13 T cell receptor beta chains derived from one specimen sequenced in a study of human T cells and chemical hapten exposure. Each CDR3 protein gets one entry after TCRdb re-called the RACE reads with MiXCR. In the table there are about 82,000 distinct CDR3 sequences, roughly 10% of which are singletons. Documented time point: patch test 1, 2 weeks after DPC sensitization. This sample's treatment: therapeutic diphenylcyclopropenone sensitization with weekly scalp DPC. The sample was whole blood, taken in connection with sensitization to the hapten diphenylcyclopropenone (DPC). All receptors derive from a woman aged 45-60 years with alopecia areata. Some clones in this sample may be carry-over from other donors' samples.

This clonotype came up many times. This sequence joins TRBV27 and TRBJ1-2; 7 bases line up with TRBD1. The CDR3 length is 16 residues. Looked up from germline, CDR1 is MNHEY and CDR2 is SMNVEV (reference sequence). V gave up 0 bases and J gave up 2 bases; unmatched junction bases: 6. Here the CDR3 reads CASSLSWDSSNYGYTF. The CDR3 DNA reads TGTGCCAGCAGTTTATCGTGGGACAGCTCCAACTATGGCTACACCTTC.

This clonotype was found many times. The genes are TRBV12-5 and TRBJ1-5; 7 nucleotides agree with TRBD1. This CDR3 spans 14 amino acids. Germline lookup yields CDR1 LGHNT and CDR2 FRNRAP. V dropped 1 base and J dropped 6; count of bases not matched to a gene: 3. CDR3 bases: TGTGCTAGTGGTTTGGGAGACAGGGCTCAGCCCCAGCATTTT. This sequence encodes CASGLGDRAQPQHF.

The chain uses TRBV20-1 and TRBJ2-7; 8 bases agree with TRBD2. CDR3 length equals 14 residues. CDR1 is DFQATT and CDR2 is SNEGSKA in the germline V gene (reference sequence). V lost 3 bases to trimming and J lost 5 bases; unmatched junction nucleotides: 9. CDR3 in amino acids: CSASLGGRFDEQYF. CDR3 DNA sequence: TGCAGTGCTAGTTTAGGCGGGAGGTTCGACGAGCAGTACTTC.

The chain links TRBV12-3 or TRBV12-4 to TRBJ1-5; a possible D gene is TRBD1 (6 bases). The ends were cut back, 1 base at V and 3 bases at J, with 16 bases in the middle. There are 17 residues in the CDR3. Here the CDR3 DNA reads TGTGCCAGCAGTTTAGACGGGGGGGCGCGGAACAATCAGCCCCAGCATTTT. Amino acid sequence: CASSLDGGARNNQPQHF.

The chain has TRBV20-1 and TRBJ2-1, with TRBD2 matching 14 bases. CDR3 length: 14 residues. Looked up from germline, CDR1 is DFQATT and CDR2 is SNEGSKA (reference sequence). The V and J ends lost 5 bases and 12 bases, in that order; junction bases with no gene match: 9. The DNA of the CDR3 is TGCAGTGCTCATCCGGGACTAGCGGGAGAATCGCAGTTCTTC. This sequence encodes CSAHPGLAGESQFF.

This chain joins TRBV27 and TRBJ2-1, with TRBD2 matching 9 bases. The CDR3 is 15 residues long. Germline CDR1 is MNHEY and CDR2 is SMNVEV (reference sequence). J was trimmed by 5 bases and V by 5 bases; bases with no gene match: 7. The CDR3 nucleotides are TGTGCCAGCAGTAAACCGGGACTAGCACACAATGAGCAGTTCTTC. The encoded protein is CASSKPGLAHNEQFF.

Only a few counts were recorded for this clonotype. The rearrangement joins TRBV7-9 to TRBJ2-3; 8 bases align to TRBD1. Trimming cost V 3 bases and J 5 bases; bases outside gene matches: 22. The CDR3 length is 20 residues. Germline V gives CDR1 SEHNR, CDR2 FQNEAQ (reference sequence). The CDR3 loop reads CASSLPRLMSRGPRGDTQYF. CDR3 in DNA: TGTGCCAGCAGCTTGCCAAGATTGATGAGCAGGGGGCCCCGAGGAGATACGCAGTATTTT.

This clonotype was detected ten times or more. This chain joins TRBV5-1 and TRBJ2-7, with D possibly matching TRBD1 (6 bases). V was trimmed by 4 bases and J by 5 bases, leaving 19 bases between them. This CDR3 comprises 15 residues. Germline CDR1 is SGHRS and CDR2 is YFSETQ. Here the CDR3 reads CASSRLGTGPNEQYF. The DNA of the CDR3 is TGCGCCAGCAGCCGCCTCGGAACAGGGCCCAACGAGCAGTACTTC.

There are many counts of this clonotype. J is TRBJ1-1 and V is TRBV3-1; D unresolved. V was cut by 1 base and J by 3 bases, with 12 bases left in between. Germline V CDR1 and CDR2: LGHDT, YNNKEL (reference sequence). The CDR3 consists of 15 residues. CDR3 in DNA: TGTGCCAGCAGCCAAGTTGGAGGTTTTCACACTGAAGCTTTCTTT. Protein sequence: CASSQVGGFHTEAFF.

This clonotype came up many times. The rearrangement joins TRBV20-1 to TRBJ1-4; D ambiguous. This CDR3 has 15 residues. Trimming left V 0 bases short and J 8 bases short, with 16 bases between. In germline, CDR1 is DFQATT, CDR2 SNEGSKA (reference sequence). CDR3 DNA sequence: TGCAGTGCTAGAGATCCTGGGAGGTCGGAAGAAAAACTGTTTTTT. Its translation is CSARDPGRSEEKLFF.

V gene TRBV5-1 combines with J gene TRBJ2-2, with D possibly TRBD2 on 5 matching bases. This CDR3 is 16 amino acids long. The V gene lost 3 bases and the J gene lost 0 bases, with 12 bases spanning the gap. Per the germline V gene, CDR1 is SGHRS and CDR2 is YFSETQ. The DNA for the CDR3 is TGCGCCAGCAGCTCCGGGAAAGTAGCGAACACCGGGGAGCTGTTTTTT. It yields the protein CASSSGKVANTGELFF.

This clonotype was seen more than once but under ten times. The CDR3 nucleotides read TGTGCCAGCAGCTTCGGCGGGGAGCGGAATGAGCAGTTCTTC. This gives the protein CASSFGGERNEQFF. The chain recombines TRBV7-9 with TRBJ2-1; possible D gene TRBD2, 6 bases. CDR1 and CDR2 (germline): SEHNR, FQNEAQ (reference sequence). V was trimmed by 3 bases and J by 7 bases, leaving 13 bases between them. The CDR3 sequence is 14 residues long.

V and J are TRBV7-9 and TRBJ2-5; 7 nucleotides line up with TRBD2. CDR3 size: 15 residues. Trimming cost V 4 bases and J 1 base; bases outside gene matches: 6. Looked up from germline, CDR1 is SEHNR and CDR2 is FQNEAQ (reference sequence). The CDR3 region is CASSYTGGSQETQYF. Written as DNA, the CDR3 is TGTGCCAGCAGCTATACGGGAGGTAGCCAAGAGACCCAGTACTTC. Together with reference TRBV7-9 and TRBJ2-5, the CDR3 gives the full variable domain: DTGVSQNPRHKITKRGQNVTFRCDPISEHNRLYWYRQTLGQGPEFLTYFQNEAQLEKSRLLSDRFSAERPKGSFSTLEIQRTEQGDSAMYLCASSYTGGSQETQYFGPGTRLLVL.